A selection of T cell receptor beta chains follows, all from one sample in a study of tumor-infiltrating lymphocytes in primary liver carcinoma. TCRdb fed the multiplex PCR reads into MiXCR, producing one record per CDR3 protein. This table holds approximately 330,000 distinct CDR3 sequences, almost 65% found once. The sequencing input was peripheral blood. Receptors were obtained from a man aged 35 to 55 with primary liver carcinoma and hepatitis B virus infection. Each CDR3 is given with its conserved first and last residue. The order of the fields is D gene, V gene, clone size, J gene, CDR3 DNA, CDR3 protein. D genes are given only for firm matches. Size tells how often a clone was seen (once, few, many) or the class of an expanded clone, and some rows leave it out.

NA	TRBV4-1	many	TRBJ1-5	TGCGCCAGCAGCCAAGTTTTGGCTGGAGCGGATCAGCCCCAGCATTTT	CASSQVLAGADQPQHF
TRBD1	TRBV6-5	few	TRBJ1-6	TGTGCCAGCGGAACAGGGGGCGATTCACCCCTCCACTTT	CASGTGGDSPLHF
NA	TRBV11-2	NA	TRBJ2-2	TGTGCCAGCGGCTTAGTGTCCGCGAACACCGGGGAGCTGTTTTTT	CASGLVSANTGELFF
NA	TRBV11-2	many	TRBJ1-4	TGTGCCAGCAGCTTAGATTCAGCTTCGGAAAAACTGTTTTTT	CASSLDSASEKLFF
NA	TRBV11-2	NA	TRBJ1-1	TGTACAAGCAGCTCGTGGGCGGAGAATACTGAAGCTTTCTTT	CTSSSWAENTEAFF
TRBD2	TRBV6-6	NA	TRBJ2-1	TGTGCCAGCAGCCAGGCTAGCGGGAAACACTACAATGAGCAGTTCTTC	CASSQASGKHYNEQFF
NA	TRBV6-1	many	TRBJ2-2	TGTGCCAGCAGTCAGGGGGGGAACACCGGGGAGCTGTTTTTT	CASSQGGNTGELFF
NA	TRBV9	NA	TRBJ1-5	TGTGCCAGCAGCGTAGAGGGGGGGAACCAGCCCCAGCATTTT	CASSVEGGNQPQHF
TRBD1	TRBV6-2/TRBV6-3	NA	TRBJ1-1	TGTGCCAGCAGTAACCCCAGGGGGCAACCTTCTACCTCATGTATCGCCACTGAAGCTTTCTTT	CASSNPRGQPSTSCIATEAFF
NA	TRBV11-2	NA	TRBJ2-4	TGTGCCAGCAGCCCAACTGGGGCTTCCGTGGCCAAAAACATTCAGTACTTC	CASSPTGASVAKNIQYF
TRBD1	TRBV29-1	NA	TRBJ1-1	TGCAGCGCCATCGGACAGGGGACTGAAGCTTTCTTT	CSAIGQGTEAFF
NA	TRBV7-3	few	TRBJ2-1	TGTGCCAGCAGCTCAATAGCGAGTTCCTACAATGAGCAGTTCTTC	CASSSIASSYNEQFF
NA	TRBV10-3	few	TRBJ1-1	TGTGCCATCAGGGACAGACCGAACACTGAAGCTTTCTTT	CAIRDRPNTEAFF
TRBD2	TRBV11-2	NA	TRBJ2-7	TGTACCAGCAGCTTACACCCCCGGACTAGCGGGACCTCCTACGAGCAGAACTTC	CTSSLHPRTSGTSYEQNF
NA	TRBV2	few	TRBJ2-1	TGTGCCAGCAGGGAACTCGCCTCTGGTCTTGAGCAGTTCTTC	CASRELASGLEQFF